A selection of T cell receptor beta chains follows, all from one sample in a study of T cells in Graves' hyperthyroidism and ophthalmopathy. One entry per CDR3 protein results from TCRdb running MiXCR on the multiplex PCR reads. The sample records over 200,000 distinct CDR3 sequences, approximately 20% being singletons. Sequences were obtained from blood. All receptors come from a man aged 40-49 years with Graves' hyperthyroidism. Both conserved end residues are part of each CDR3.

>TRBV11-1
CASSPYVGQGNTGELFF
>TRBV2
CAKRTGGNTEAFF
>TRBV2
CASSEDLGTEAFF
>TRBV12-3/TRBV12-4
CASGDRVNEQYF
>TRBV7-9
CASSSGLAAEQYF
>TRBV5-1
CASSLGPTSGRQETQYF
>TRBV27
CASSLQGLPSDTQYF
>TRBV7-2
CASSSRQGYEKLFF
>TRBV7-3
CASSIGVYGYTF
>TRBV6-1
CVSSNPGQGAGNAIYF
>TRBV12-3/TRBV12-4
CASSLNQAPDEQYF
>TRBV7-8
CASSLGTASYEQYF
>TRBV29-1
CSADSGANVLTF
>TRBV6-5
CASSYGTDTDTQYF
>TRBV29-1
CSVYGPTLYNEQFF
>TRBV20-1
CSATLKINYGYTF
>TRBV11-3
CASSRYGNTEAFF
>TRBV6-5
CASSYRGNYNEQFF
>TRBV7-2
CASSWELGYF
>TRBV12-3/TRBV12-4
CASSPVGSSYNSPLHF
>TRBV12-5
CASGSRQNEQFF
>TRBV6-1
CASNRGSMNTEAFF
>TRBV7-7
CASSLGQGSQETQYF
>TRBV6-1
CASSYQDSISYEQYF
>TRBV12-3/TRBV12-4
CASSPGYRGGETQYF
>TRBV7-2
CASSQGGYTEAFF
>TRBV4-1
CASSQDRGGEKLFF
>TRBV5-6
CASSTVGTTYEQYF
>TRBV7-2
CASSTQGPDTQYF
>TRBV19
CASSIPPGSSPRSEAFF
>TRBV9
CASSVAGSYEQYF
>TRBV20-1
CSAGYTGSDQPQHF
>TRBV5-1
CASSLEGGEGYTF
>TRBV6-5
CASSYSYRSPYGYTF
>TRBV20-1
CSARYPTAGETQYF
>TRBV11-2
CASSLEPRGDGYTF
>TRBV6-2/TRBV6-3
CASRLSGGGYEQYF
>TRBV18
CASSPQGERTQYF
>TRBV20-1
CSATVQGSYYGYTF
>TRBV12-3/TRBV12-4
CASSAGGPDTQYF
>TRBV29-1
CSVVQGISYEQYF
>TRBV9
CASSVSGISYNEQFF
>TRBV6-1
CASRRTGNQPQHF
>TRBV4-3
CASSLLAGGQNGELFF
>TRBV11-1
CASSLVGTYGYTF
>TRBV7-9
CASSTRLVRNEQFF
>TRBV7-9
CASRARVGTPRETQYF
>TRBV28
CASSLEGHLNSPLHF
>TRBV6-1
CASSQRGVDGYTF
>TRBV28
CASAPLFRDSYSYNEQFF
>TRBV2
CASGQVEETQYF
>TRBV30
CAWSDRGGQPQHF
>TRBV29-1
CSANPSTDTQYF
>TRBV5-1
CASSPEAQYF
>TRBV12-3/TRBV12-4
CASSQLSSNQPQHF
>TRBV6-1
CASGRSNEKLFF
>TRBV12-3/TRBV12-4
CASTPGGGDTGELFF
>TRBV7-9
CASSVSGTGNYGYTF
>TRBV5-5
CASSFSTNTEAFF
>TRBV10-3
CAISKVLAGALTSTDTQYF